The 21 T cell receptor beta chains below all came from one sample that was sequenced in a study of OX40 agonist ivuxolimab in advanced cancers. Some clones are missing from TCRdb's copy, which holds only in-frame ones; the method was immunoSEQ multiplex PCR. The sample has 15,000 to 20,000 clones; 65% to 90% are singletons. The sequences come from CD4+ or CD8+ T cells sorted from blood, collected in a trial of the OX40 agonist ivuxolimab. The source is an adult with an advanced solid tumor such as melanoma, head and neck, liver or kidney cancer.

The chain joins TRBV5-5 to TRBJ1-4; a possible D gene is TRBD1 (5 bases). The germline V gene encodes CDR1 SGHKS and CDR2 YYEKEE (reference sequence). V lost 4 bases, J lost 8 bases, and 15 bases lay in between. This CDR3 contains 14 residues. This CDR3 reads CASSPGYGGEKLFF. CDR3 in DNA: TGTGCCAGCAGCCCGGGCTATGGGGGGGAAAAACTGTTTTTT.

The DNA for the CDR3 is TGTGCCAGCAGCTTAGGTTTCGGGGTCAAAACTGGGGCCAACGTCCTGACTTTC. It translates to CASSLGFGVKTGANVLTF. The V call is TRBV7-8, the J call TRBJ2-6; tentatively, D is TRBD2 (5 bases). Looked up from germline, CDR1 is SGHVS and CDR2 is FQNEAQ. The CDR3 totals 18 residues. V was pared by 1 base and J by 2 bases, with 15 bases between.

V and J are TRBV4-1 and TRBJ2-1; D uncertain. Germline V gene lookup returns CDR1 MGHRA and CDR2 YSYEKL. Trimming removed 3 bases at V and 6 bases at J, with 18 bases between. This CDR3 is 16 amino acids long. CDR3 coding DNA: TGCGCCAGCAGCCATCTCGTAAGGACCCGGGCCAATGAGCAGTTCTTC. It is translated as CASSHLVRTRANEQFF.

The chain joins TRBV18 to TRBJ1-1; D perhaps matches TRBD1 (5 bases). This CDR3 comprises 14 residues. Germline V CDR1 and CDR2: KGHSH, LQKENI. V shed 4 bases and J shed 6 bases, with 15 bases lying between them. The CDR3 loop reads CASSQTTAVAEAFF. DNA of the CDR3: TGTGCCAGCTCACAAACGACAGCGGTCGCTGAAGCTTTCTTT.

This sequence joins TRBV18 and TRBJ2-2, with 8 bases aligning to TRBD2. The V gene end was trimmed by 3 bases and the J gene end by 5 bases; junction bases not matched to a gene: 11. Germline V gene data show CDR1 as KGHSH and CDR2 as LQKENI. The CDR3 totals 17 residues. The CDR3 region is CASSPPGGGRSTGELFF. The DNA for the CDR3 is TGTGCCAGCTCACCCCCAGGTGGCGGGAGGTCGACCGGGGAGCTGTTTTTT.

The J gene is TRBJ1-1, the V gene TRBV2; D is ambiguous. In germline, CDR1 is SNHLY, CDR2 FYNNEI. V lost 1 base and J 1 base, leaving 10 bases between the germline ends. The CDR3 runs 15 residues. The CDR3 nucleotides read TGTGCCAGCAGTGAAGGGTTTTTGGGGAACACTGAAGCTTTCTTT. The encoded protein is CASSEGFLGNTEAFF.

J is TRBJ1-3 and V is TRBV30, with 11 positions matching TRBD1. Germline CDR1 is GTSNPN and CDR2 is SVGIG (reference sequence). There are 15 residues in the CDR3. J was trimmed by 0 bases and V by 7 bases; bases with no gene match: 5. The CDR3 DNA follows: TGTGCCTTTACCGGGACAGGGGGCTCTGGAAACACCATATATTTT. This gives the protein CAFTGTGGSGNTIYF.

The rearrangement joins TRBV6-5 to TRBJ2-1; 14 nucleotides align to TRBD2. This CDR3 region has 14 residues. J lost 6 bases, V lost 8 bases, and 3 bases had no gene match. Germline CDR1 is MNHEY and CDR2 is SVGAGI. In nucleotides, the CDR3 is TGTGCCAGCCGGGGACTAGCGGGAGTCAATGAGCAGTTCTTC. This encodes CASRGLAGVNEQFF.

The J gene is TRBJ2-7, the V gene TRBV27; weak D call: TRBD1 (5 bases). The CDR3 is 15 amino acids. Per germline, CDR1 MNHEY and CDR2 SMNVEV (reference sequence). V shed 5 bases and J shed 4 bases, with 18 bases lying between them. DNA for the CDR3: TGTGCCAGCAGTGGCATCAAGGGGCAGCTATACGAGCAGTACTTC. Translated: CASSGIKGQLYEQYF.

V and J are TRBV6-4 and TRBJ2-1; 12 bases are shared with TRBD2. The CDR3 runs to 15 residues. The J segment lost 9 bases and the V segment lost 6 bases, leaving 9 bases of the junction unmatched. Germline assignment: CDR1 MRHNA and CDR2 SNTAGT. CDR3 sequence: CASRERTSGKFEQFF. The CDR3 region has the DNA TGTGCCAGCAGGGAAAGGACTAGCGGGAAGTTTGAGCAGTTCTTC.

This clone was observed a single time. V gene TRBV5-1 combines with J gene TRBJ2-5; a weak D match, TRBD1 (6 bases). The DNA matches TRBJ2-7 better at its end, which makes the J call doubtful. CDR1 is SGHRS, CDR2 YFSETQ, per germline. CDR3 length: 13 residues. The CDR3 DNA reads TGCGCCAGCAGCCTGGACAGCGAGTACGAGCAGTACTTC. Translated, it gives CASSLDSEYEQYF.

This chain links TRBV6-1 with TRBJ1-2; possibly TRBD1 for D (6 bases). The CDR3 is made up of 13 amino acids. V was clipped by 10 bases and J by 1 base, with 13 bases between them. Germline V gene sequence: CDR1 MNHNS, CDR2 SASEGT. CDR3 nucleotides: TGTGCCATTATGGACAGATTTAACTATGGCTACACCTTC. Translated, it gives CAIMDRFNYGYTF.

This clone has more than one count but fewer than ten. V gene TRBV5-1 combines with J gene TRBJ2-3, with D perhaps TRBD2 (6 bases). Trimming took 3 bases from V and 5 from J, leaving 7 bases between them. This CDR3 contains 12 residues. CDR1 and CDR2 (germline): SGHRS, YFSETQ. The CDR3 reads CASSSEGDTQYF. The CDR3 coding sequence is TGCGCCAGCAGCTCGGAGGGAGATACGCAGTATTTT.

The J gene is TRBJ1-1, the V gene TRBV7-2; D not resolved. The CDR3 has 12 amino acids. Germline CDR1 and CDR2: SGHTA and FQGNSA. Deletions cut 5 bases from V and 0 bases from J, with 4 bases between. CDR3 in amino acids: CASSRLNTEAFF. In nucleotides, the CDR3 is TGTGCCAGCAGCCGTTTGAACACTGAAGCTTTCTTT.

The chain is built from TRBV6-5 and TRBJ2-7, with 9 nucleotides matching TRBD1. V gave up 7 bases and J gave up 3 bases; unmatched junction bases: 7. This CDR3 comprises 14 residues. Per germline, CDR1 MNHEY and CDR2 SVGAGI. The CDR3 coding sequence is TGTGCCAGCACCAAAGGACAGGGGAACTACGAGCAGTACTTC. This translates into CASTKGQGNYEQYF.

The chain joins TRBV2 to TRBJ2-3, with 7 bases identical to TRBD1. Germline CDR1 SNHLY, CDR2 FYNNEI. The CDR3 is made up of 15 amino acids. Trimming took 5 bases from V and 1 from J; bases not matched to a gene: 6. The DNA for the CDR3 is TGTGCCAGCAGTTTCCGACAGGGTCGCACAGATACGCAGTATTTT. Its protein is CASSFRQGRTDTQYF.

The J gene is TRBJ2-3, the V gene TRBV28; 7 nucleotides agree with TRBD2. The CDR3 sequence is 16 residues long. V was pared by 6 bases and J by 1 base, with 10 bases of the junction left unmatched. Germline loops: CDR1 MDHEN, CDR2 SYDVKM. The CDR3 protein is CASRTGGGSGTDTQYF. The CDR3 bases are TGTGCCAGCAGGACGGGCGGGGGTTCAGGCACAGATACGCAGTATTTT.

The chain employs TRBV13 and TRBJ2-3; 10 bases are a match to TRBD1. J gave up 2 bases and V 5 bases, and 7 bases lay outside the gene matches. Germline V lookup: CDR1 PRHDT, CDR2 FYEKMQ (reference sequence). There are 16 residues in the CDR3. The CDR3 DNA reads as TGTGCCAGCAGCGCCGGGACAGGGGTTTTCACAGATACGCAGTATTTT. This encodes CASSAGTGVFTDTQYF.

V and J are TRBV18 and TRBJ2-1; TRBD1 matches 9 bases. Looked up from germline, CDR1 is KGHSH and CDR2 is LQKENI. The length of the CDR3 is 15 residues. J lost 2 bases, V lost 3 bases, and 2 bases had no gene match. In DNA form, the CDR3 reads TGTGCCAGCTCACCCGGACAGGGGACCTACAATGAGCAGTTCTTC. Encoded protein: CASSPGQGTYNEQFF.

CDR3 nucleotide sequence: TGTGCCAGCAGCGCGAGGGGGGCAGGCAACACTGAAGCTTTCTTT. This sequence encodes CASSARGAGNTEAFF. V usage is TRBV9 and J usage is TRBJ1-1; the D gene is possibly TRBD1 (6 bases). The V end was cut by 3 bases, the J end by 2 bases, with 14 bases between. The CDR3 spans 15 residues. CDR1 and CDR2 (germline): SGDLS, YYNGEE.

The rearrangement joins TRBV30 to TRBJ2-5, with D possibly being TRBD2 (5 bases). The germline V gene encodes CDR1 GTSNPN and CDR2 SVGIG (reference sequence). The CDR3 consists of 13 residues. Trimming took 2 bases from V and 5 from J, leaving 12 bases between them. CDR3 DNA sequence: TGTGCCTGGAGTAGTGGAGGTGGGGAGACCCAGTACTTC. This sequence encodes CAWSSGGGETQYF.